The 23 T cell receptor beta chains listed next were all sequenced from one sample in a study of CD8 T cells in Susac syndrome. Reverse transcription of 0.5 to 1 ug RNA was performed with random hexamers. TCRdb redid the calling of the immunoSEQ multiplex PCR reads with MiXCR, one entry per CDR3 protein. The data contain roughly 110,000 distinct CDR3 sequences, roughly 94% of them seen just once; the ten biggest clones take up 0.41%. The specimen sequenced was CD8+ T cells from PBMCs. The source of these receptors is a human donor with Susac syndrome.

This clonotype was observed once. The rearrangement links TRBV29-1 to TRBJ1-5; TRBD1 is a possible D gene (5 bases). V shed 6 bases and J shed 0 bases, with 9 bases lying between them. Germline V gene data show CDR1 as SQVTM and CDR2 as ANQGSEA. The CDR3 extends over 13 amino acids. The CDR3 nucleotides read TGCAGCGTGACCAGGGATAGCAATCAGCCCCAGCATTTT. It codes for CSVTRDSNQPQHF.

This sequence joins TRBV2 and TRBJ2-1, with D tentatively TRBD2 (5 bases). This CDR3 is 13 amino acids long. Germline V CDR1 and CDR2: SNHLY, FYNNEI. V lost 8 bases, J lost 3 bases, and 11 bases lay in between. The CDR3 loop is CASGRGNYNEQFF. In DNA, the CDR3 is TGTGCCAGCGGGAGAGGGAACTACAATGAGCAGTTCTTC.

V is TRBV12-3 or TRBV12-4 and J is TRBJ2-5; D ambiguous. This CDR3 has 11 residues. V was trimmed by 5 bases and J by 3 bases, leaving 4 bases between them. The CDR3 bases are TGTGCCAGCAGTATAAAAGAGACCCAGTACTTC. Protein: CASSIKETQYF.

This rearrangement joins TRBV3-1 to TRBJ2-1; D is possibly TRBD2 (5 bases). The CDR3 sequence is 16 residues long. CDR1 is LGHDT, CDR2 YNNKEL, per germline (reference sequence). Trimming took 0 bases from V and 3 from J, leaving 12 bases between them. The CDR3 DNA follows: TGTGCCAGCAGCCAAGATGGAGGACGCCACTACAATGAGCAGTTCTTC. Its protein is CASSQDGGRHYNEQFF.

The J gene is TRBJ2-7, the V gene TRBV3-1; D is tentatively TRBD1 or TRBD2 (5 bases each). The CDR3 has 14 residues. The germline V gene encodes CDR1 LGHDT and CDR2 YNNKEL (reference sequence). Between the trimmed V and J ends, which lost 4 bases and 5 bases, there was a span of 15 bases. CDR3 bases: TGTGCCAGCAGCCTCCGGGACGTAGTGGACGAGCAGTACTTC. This gives the protein CASSLRDVVDEQYF.

This clonotype was counted a single time. The chain carries TRBV5-1 and TRBJ1-1, with TRBD1 identical over 8 bases. CDR1 is SGHRS and CDR2 is YFSETQ in the germline V gene. This CDR3 has 15 residues. Trimming removed 1 base from V and 1 base from J; junction bases left unmatched: 3. The CDR3 coding sequence is TGCGCCAGCAGCTTGCGGACAGGGACGAACACTGAAGCTTTCTTT. Protein sequence: CASSLRTGTNTEAFF.

This clonotype appeared once. The chain employs TRBV13 and TRBJ2-1, with D perhaps assigned TRBD1 or TRBD2 (5 bases each). The V gene lost 8 bases and the J gene lost 7 bases, with 15 bases spanning the gap. The CDR3 has 13 amino acids. Per the germline V gene, CDR1 is PRHDT and CDR2 is FYEKMQ (reference sequence). Here the CDR3 reads CASHTGGMNEQFF. For the CDR3, the DNA is TGTGCCAGCCACACTGGGGGTATGAATGAGCAGTTCTTC.

The chain employs TRBV7-7 and TRBJ2-1, with 8 bases matching TRBD1. After removal of 3 bases from V and 6 bases from J, the junction contained 7 bases not matched to a gene. The CDR3 sequence is 15 residues long. The V gene's germline CDR1 is SSHAT and CDR2 FNYEAQ (reference sequence). The CDR3 reads CASSFRADRGNEQFF. The CDR3 DNA sequence: TGTGCCAGCAGCTTCCGCGCTGACAGGGGCAATGAGCAGTTCTTC.

V usage is TRBV19 and J usage is TRBJ1-1, with a weak D call TRBD1 (5 bases). Trimming stripped 6 bases from V and 1 base from J, with 15 bases between. Germline CDR1 reads LNHDA; CDR2 reads SQIVND (reference sequence). The CDR3 consists of 15 residues. CDR3: CASSTSGHRNTEAFF. The CDR3 DNA reads as TGTGCCAGTAGCACCTCCGGACACCGGAACACTGAAGCTTTCTTT.

The rearrangement uses TRBV6-2 or TRBV6-3 and TRBJ2-7; 12 nucleotides align to TRBD2. V gave up 7 bases and J gave up 4 bases; unmatched junction bases: 8. CDR1 is MNHEY and CDR2 is SVGEGT in the germline V gene. The CDR3 covers 15 residues. CDR3 DNA: TGTGCCAGCACCTCGGTGACTAGCGGGGGTTACGAGCAGTACTTC. Its translation is CASTSVTSGGYEQYF.

V gene TRBV9 combines with J gene TRBJ1-2, with TRBD1 as a possible D gene (5 bases). The V end lost 4 bases, the J end lost 6 bases, and 22 bases lay between the germline ends. Germline lookup yields CDR1 SGDLS and CDR2 YYNGEE. The CDR3 runs 16 residues. CDR3: CASSLSALGDYDGYTF. CDR3 DNA: TGTGCCAGCAGCTTAAGCGCACTAGGGGACTATGATGGCTACACCTTC.

The chain is built from TRBV29-1 and TRBJ2-7; D remains ambiguous. The CDR3 spans 11 residues. Germline V gene sequence: CDR1 SQVTM, CDR2 ANQGSEA. With 5 bases removed from V and 6 bases from J, the gap between germline ends came to 11 bases. CDR3 residues: CSVLVTTEQYF. CDR3 DNA sequence: TGCAGCGTTCTCGTCACAACCGAGCAGTACTTC.

CDR3 DNA sequence: TGTGCCAGCAGTCCCCGCACTTCTCAAGAGACCCAGTACTTC. Translation gives CASSPRTSQETQYF. The chain joins TRBV12-3 or TRBV12-4 to TRBJ2-5; D is unresolved. Trimming pared 5 bases from V and 2 bases from J, leaving 12 bases between. This CDR3 is built from 14 residues.

A single count supports this clonotype. The chain has TRBV2 and TRBJ2-7; 7 nucleotides line up with TRBD1. The junction had 8 bases not matched to a gene; V was cut back by 6 bases and J by 6 bases. CDR3 length equals 13 residues. Germline assignment: CDR1 SNHLY and CDR2 FYNNEI. CDR3 DNA sequence: TGTGCCAGCAGAGGAGACAGGGTCGGCGAGCAGTACTTC. This sequence encodes CASRGDRVGEQYF.

This chain joins TRBV7-8 and TRBJ2-1; a possible D gene is TRBD2 (5 bases). Looked up from germline, CDR1 is SGHVS and CDR2 is FQNEAQ. This CDR3 has 12 amino acids. Deletions cut 1 base from V and 9 bases from J, with 7 bases between. In nucleotides, the CDR3 is TGTGCCAGCAGCTTAGTGAGCGGTGAGCAGTTCTTC. Translated, it gives CASSLVSGEQFF. Based on the CDR3 plus reference TRBV7-8 and TRBJ2-1, the full variable domain is GAGVSQSPRYKVAKRGQDVALRCDPISGHVSLFWYQQALGQGPEFLTYFQNEAQLDKSGLPSDRFFAERPEGSVSTLKIQRTQQEDSAVYLCASSLVSGEQFFGPGTRLTVL.

This clonotype was seen only once. The CDR3 coding sequence is TGTGCCAGCAGCCTGACTGGCTCCGGAGAGACCCAGTACTTC. As protein: CASSLTGSGETQYF. The rearrangement links TRBV14 to TRBJ2-5; D is undetermined. The CDR3 loop spans 14 amino acids. Trimming stripped 4 bases from V and 4 bases from J, with 13 bases between. CDR1 SGHDN and CDR2 FVKESK come from the germline V gene.

The chain uses TRBV20-1 and TRBJ2-5; D assignment may be TRBD1 or TRBD2 (5 bases each). CDR1 DFQATT and CDR2 SNEGSKA come from the germline V gene (reference sequence). Trimming shortened V by 1 base and J by 2 bases, and 20 bases separated the two germline ends. The CDR3 is 17 amino acids. CDR3: CSARGYWDPPGQETQYF. The CDR3 region has the DNA TGCAGTGCTAGAGGCTATTGGGACCCCCCGGGGCAAGAGACCCAGTACTTC.

The gene calls are TRBV7-2 and TRBJ2-3; D may be TRBD2 (7 bases). The CDR3 is 15 residues long. Germline V gives CDR1 SGHTA, CDR2 FQGNSA. Trimming stripped 2 bases from V and 1 base from J, with 10 bases between. CDR3 loop: CASSLRGAGTDTQYF. The CDR3 region has the DNA TGTGCCAGCAGCTTACGGGGGGCCGGCACAGATACGCAGTATTTT.

In its sample, this clonotype was seen once. The genes are TRBV9 and TRBJ1-1; 7 bases align to TRBD1. This CDR3 is built from 14 residues. Germline V gene lookup returns CDR1 SGDLS and CDR2 YYNGEE. J was trimmed by 4 bases and V by 4 bases; bases with no gene match: 7. The CDR3 spells CASSPRDSPTEAFF. The CDR3 DNA sequence: TGTGCCAGCAGCCCTCGGGACAGTCCCACTGAAGCTTTCTTT.

For the CDR3, the DNA is TGCAGCGTTGGACCTCGGGGACAGCCTAATCAGCCCCAGCATTTT. As protein: CSVGPRGQPNQPQHF. The V and J genes are TRBV29-1 and TRBJ1-5; 7 bases line up with TRBD1. Per germline, CDR1 SQVTM and CDR2 ANQGSEA. The CDR3 spans 15 residues. V dropped 4 bases and J dropped 4; count of bases not matched to a gene: 10. Using reference TRBV29-1 and TRBJ1-5 for the parts outside the CDR3, the full variable domain is SAVISQKPSRDICQRGTSLTIQCQVDSQVTMMFWYRQQPGQSLTLIATANQGSEATYESGFVIDKFPISRPNLTFSTLTVSNMSPEDSSIYLCSVGPRGQPNQPQHFGDGTRLSIL.

The chain is built from TRBV7-3 and TRBJ1-4, with TRBD1 as a possible D gene (5 bases). CDR3 length: 17 residues. V gave up 5 bases and J gave up 6 bases, with 22 bases separating them. Germline V gene data show CDR1 as SGHTA and CDR2 as FQGTGA. DNA of the CDR3: TGTGCCAGCAGCCCTCCCCCGGGGGGAGGAGGAGATGAAAAACTGTTTTTT. It is translated as CASSPPPGGGGDEKLFF. The entire variable domain, with the rest obtained from reference TRBV7-3 and TRBJ1-4, is as follows: GAGVSQTPSNKVTEKGKYVELRCDPISGHTALYWYRQSLGQGPEFLIYFQGTGAADDSGLPNDRFFAVRPEGSVSTLKIQRTERGDSAVYLCASSPPPGGGGDEKLFFGSGTQLSVL.

The rearrangement joins TRBV4-2 to TRBJ1-2, with D possibly being TRBD1 (5 bases). Germline V gene data show CDR1 as LGHNA and CDR2 as YNFKEQ. Trimming pared 3 bases from V and 8 bases from J, leaving 13 bases between. The CDR3 length is 13 residues. The CDR3 is CASSQGGEEGYTF. Written as DNA, the CDR3 is TGTGCCAGCAGCCAGGGGGGGGAAGAAGGCTACACCTTC.

This chain uses TRBV9 with TRBJ2-5, with 9 bases fitting TRBD2. The CDR3 is 16 residues long. Losses at the gene ends were 3 bases for V and 1 base for J; bases not matched to a gene: 7. CDR1 is SGDLS and CDR2 is YYNGEE in the germline V gene. Here the CDR3 reads CASSDSSGGFQETQYF. CDR3 nucleotides: TGTGCCAGCAGCGACTCCAGCGGGGGGTTCCAAGAGACCCAGTACTTC. Full variable domain (remainder filled in from reference TRBV9 and TRBJ2-5): DSGVTQTPKHLITATGQRVTLRCSPRSGDLSVYWYQQSLDQGLQFLIQYYNGEERAKGNILERFSAQQFPDLHSELNLSSLELGDSALYFCASSDSSGGFQETQYFGPGTRLLVL.